Following are 2 T cell receptor beta chains from one sample sequenced in a study of T cell changes during pregnancy in multiple sclerosis (dated by TCRdb to the late 2010s). Receptors were amplified or captured by the immunoSEQ multiplex PCR assay. The table comes from immuneACCESS by way of TCRdb, which keeps in-frame sequences with V and J called. Part of the clones is missing from these tables; in studies checked, under half for an unresolved V gene and the rest for unknown reasons. The sample includes about 59,000 clones, with approximately 91% observed a single time. 1% to 1.5% of the sample lies in the top ten. Sequences were derived from peripheral blood, sampled in the second trimester of pregnancy. Source of these receptors: a female donor with multiple sclerosis, enrolled in a pregnancy study.

The V call is TRBV7-8, the J call TRBJ2-3; 14 nucleotides match TRBD2. CDR1 is SGHVS, CDR2 FQNEAQ, per germline. The CDR3 loop spans 18 amino acids. V gave up 5 bases and J gave up 2 bases; unmatched junction bases: 9. The CDR3 reads CASSLRGLAGGPTDTQYF. The CDR3 DNA reads TGTGCCAGCAGCCTACGAGGACTAGCGGGGGGACCCACAGATACGCAGTATTTT. Looking up the rest from reference TRBV7-8 and TRBJ2-3 gives the full variable domain: GAGVSQSPRYKVAKRGQDVALRCDPISGHVSLFWYQQALGQGPEFLTYFQNEAQLDKSGLPSDRFFAERPEGSVSTLKIQRTQQEDSAVYLCASSLRGLAGGPTDTQYFGPGTRLTVL.

The chain carries TRBV4-3 and TRBJ1-2, with D unresolved. CDR1 is LGHNA and CDR2 is YSLEER in the germline V gene. Deletions cut 1 base from V and 0 bases from J, with 9 bases between. The CDR3 consists of 15 residues. The CDR3 here is CASSQGGQANYGYTF. CDR3 sequence (DNA): TGCGCCAGCAGCCAAGGAGGCCAAGCTAACTATGGCTACACCTTC.